This paragraph covers one TCR beta chain sequence. The CDR3 totals 15 residues. J gave up 5 bases and V 4 bases, and 6 bases lay outside the gene matches. Per germline, CDR1 SGHRS and CDR2 YFSETQ. The entry originates in a study of Ad26.COV2.S vaccination and SARS-CoV-2 variants. The assay was immunoSEQ multiplex PCR, and TCRdb's table has in-frame clones only and misses some. The table records 300,000 to 400,000 clones, roughly 84% of them present only once. Treatment in this sample: 19 received Ad26.COV2.S at low or high dose, single or two shots; about 5 received placebo; per-sample allocation not given. Specimen acquisition occurred on day 63 following the initial vaccine or placebo injection.

The genes are TRBV5-1 and TRBJ2-5, with 12 nucleotides matching TRBD1. Sequences were derived from peripheral blood, sampled in a trial of Ad26.COV2.S vaccine versus placebo. The receptor comes from a person aged 18-65 years who received the Ad26.COV2.S COVID-19 vaccine or a placebo. The CDR3 coding sequence is TGCGCCAGCAGCGCGGGACAGGGGGCGGAGGAGACCCAGTACTTC. It codes for CASSAGQGAEETQYF.